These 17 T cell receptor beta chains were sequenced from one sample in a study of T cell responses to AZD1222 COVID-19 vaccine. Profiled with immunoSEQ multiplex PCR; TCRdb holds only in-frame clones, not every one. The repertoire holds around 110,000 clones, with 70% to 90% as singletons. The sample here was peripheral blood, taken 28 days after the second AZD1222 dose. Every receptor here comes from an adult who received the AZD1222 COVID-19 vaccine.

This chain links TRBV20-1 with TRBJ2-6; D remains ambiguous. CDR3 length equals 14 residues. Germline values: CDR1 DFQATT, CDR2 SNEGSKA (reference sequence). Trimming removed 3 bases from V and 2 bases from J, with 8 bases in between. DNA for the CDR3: TGCAGTGCTAGTCCAGGACCTGGGGCCAACGTCCTGACTTTC. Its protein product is CSASPGPGANVLTF.

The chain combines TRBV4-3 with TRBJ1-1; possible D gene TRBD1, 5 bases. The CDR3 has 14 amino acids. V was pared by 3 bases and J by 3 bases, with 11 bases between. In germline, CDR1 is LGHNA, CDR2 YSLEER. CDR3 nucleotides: TGCGCCAGCAGCCAGGGGGGAACGGACACTGAAGCTTTCTTT. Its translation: CASSQGGTDTEAFF.

DNA of the CDR3: TGTGCCAGCAGCTCCCTAGCGGGGGCTGGGTACTACGAGCAGTACTTC. This gives the protein CASSSLAGAGYYEQYF. The chain couples TRBV7-6 to TRBJ2-7; 10 bases are a match to TRBD2. The CDR3 consists of 16 residues. Germline trimming cut 4 bases from V and 3 bases from J; bases unmatched to any gene: 9. Germline-derived CDR1 and CDR2 are SGHVS and FNYEAQ. Full variable domain (rest looked up from reference TRBV7-6 and TRBJ2-7): GAGVSQSPRYKVTKRGQDVALRCDPISGHVSLYWYRQALGQGPEFLTYFNYEAQQDKSGLPNDRFSAERPEGSISTLTIQRTEQRDSAMYRCASSSLAGAGYYEQYFGPGTRLTVT.

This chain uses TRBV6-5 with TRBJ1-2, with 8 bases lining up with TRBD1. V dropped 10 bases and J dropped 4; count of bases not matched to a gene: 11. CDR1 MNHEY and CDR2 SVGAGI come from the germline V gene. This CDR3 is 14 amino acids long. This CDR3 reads CATRLQGAGYGYTF. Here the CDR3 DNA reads TGTGCCACCAGACTGCAGGGGGCCGGCTATGGCTACACCTTC.

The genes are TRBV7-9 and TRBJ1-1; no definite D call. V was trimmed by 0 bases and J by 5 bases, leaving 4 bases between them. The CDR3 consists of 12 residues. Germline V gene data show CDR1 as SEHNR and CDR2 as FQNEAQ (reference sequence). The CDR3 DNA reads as TGTGCCAGCAGCTTAGCCGGGACTGAAGCTTTCTTT. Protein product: CASSLAGTEAFF.

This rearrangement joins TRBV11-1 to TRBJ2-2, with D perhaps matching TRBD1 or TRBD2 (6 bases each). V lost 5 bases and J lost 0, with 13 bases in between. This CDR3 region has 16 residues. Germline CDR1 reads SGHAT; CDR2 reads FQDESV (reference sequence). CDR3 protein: CASSPRRGSNTGELFF. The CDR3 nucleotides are TGTGCCAGCAGCCCTCGGAGGGGGTCGAACACCGGGGAGCTGTTTTTT.

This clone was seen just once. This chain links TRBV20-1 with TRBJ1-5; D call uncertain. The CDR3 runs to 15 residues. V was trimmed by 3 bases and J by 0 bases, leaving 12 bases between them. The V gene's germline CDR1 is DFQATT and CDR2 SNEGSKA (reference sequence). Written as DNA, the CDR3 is TGCAGTGCTAGTTCGGGGTCTTATAGCAATCAGCCCCAGCATTTT. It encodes CSASSGSYSNQPQHF.

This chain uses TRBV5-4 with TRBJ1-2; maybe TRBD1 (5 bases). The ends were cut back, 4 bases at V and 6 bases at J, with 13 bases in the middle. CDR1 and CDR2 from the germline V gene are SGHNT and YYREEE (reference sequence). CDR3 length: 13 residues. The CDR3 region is CASSGGGKDGYTF. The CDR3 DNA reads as TGTGCCAGCAGCGGGGGGGGAAAGGATGGCTACACCTTC.

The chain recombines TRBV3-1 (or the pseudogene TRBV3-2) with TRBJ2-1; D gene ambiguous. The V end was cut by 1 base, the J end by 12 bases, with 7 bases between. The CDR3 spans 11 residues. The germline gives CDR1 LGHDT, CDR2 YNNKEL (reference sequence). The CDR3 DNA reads TGTGCCAGCAGCCAAGGCCCCGGGCAGTTCTTC. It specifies CASSQGPGQFF.

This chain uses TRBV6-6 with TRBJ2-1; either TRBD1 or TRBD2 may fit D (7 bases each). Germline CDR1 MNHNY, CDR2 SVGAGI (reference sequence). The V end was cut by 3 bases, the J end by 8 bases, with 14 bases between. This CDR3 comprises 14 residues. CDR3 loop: CASSYSGGGDEQFF. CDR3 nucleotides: TGTGCCAGCAGTTATTCAGGGGGAGGGGATGAGCAGTTCTTC.

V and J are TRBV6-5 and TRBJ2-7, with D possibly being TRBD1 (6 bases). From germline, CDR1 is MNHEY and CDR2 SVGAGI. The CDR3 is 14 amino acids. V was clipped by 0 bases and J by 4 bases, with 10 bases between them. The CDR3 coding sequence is TGTGCCAGCAGTTACTCAGGGACATTATACGAGCAGTACTTC. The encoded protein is CASSYSGTLYEQYF.

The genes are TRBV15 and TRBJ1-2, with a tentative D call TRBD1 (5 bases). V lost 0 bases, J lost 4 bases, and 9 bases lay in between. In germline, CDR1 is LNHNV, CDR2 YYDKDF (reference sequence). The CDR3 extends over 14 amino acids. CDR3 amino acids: CATSREEGSYGYTF. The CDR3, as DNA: TGTGCCACCAGCAGAGAAGAGGGGTCCTATGGCTACACCTTC.

CDR3 DNA sequence: TGTGCCAGCAGCCCCCGGACTAGTCGGGAGACCCAGTACTTC. This codes for CASSPRTSRETQYF. This rearrangement joins TRBV7-6 to TRBJ2-5, with 7 bases matching TRBD2. V lost 5 bases, J lost 5 bases, and 8 bases stayed unmatched. Germline lookup yields CDR1 SGHVS and CDR2 FNYEAQ. This CDR3 region has 14 residues.

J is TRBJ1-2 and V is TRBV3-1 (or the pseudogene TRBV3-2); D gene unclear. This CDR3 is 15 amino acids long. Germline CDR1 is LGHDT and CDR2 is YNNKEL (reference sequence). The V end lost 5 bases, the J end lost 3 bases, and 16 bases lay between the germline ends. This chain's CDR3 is CASSDNRERDYGYTF. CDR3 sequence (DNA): TGTGCCAGCAGCGACAATCGGGAGAGGGACTATGGCTACACCTTC.

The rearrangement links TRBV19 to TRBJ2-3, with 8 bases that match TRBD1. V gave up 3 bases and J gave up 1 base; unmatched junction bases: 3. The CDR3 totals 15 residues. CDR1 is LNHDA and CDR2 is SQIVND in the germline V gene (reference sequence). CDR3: CASSMLTGGTDTQYF. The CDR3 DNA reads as TGTGCCAGTAGTATGTTGACAGGGGGCACAGATACGCAGTATTTT.

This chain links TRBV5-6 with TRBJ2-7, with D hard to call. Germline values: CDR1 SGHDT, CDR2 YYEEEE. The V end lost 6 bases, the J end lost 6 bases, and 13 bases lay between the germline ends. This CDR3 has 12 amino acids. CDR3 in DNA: TGTGCCAGCACAACGGTTTTGGGCGAGCAGTACTTC. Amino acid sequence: CASTTVLGEQYF.

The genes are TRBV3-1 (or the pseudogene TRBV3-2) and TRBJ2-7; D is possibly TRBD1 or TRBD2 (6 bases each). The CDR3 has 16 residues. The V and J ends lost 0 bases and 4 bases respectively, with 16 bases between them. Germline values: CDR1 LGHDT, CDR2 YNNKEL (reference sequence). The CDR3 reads CASSQDGRTEPYEQYF. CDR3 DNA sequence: TGTGCCAGCAGCCAAGATGGGAGGACAGAACCTTACGAGCAGTACTTC.